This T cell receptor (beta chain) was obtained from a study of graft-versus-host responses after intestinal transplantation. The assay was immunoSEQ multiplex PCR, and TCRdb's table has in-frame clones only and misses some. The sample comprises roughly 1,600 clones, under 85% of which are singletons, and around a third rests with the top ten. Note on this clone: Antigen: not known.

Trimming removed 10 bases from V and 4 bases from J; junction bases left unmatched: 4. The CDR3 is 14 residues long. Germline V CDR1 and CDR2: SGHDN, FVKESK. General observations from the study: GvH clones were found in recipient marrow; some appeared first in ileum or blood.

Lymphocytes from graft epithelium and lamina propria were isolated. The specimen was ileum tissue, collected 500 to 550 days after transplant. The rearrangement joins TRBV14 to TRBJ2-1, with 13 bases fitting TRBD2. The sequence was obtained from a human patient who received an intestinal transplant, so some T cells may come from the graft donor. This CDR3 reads CATLTSGGYNEQFF. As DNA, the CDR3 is TGTGCCACCCTGACTAGCGGGGGGTACAATGAGCAGTTCTTC.